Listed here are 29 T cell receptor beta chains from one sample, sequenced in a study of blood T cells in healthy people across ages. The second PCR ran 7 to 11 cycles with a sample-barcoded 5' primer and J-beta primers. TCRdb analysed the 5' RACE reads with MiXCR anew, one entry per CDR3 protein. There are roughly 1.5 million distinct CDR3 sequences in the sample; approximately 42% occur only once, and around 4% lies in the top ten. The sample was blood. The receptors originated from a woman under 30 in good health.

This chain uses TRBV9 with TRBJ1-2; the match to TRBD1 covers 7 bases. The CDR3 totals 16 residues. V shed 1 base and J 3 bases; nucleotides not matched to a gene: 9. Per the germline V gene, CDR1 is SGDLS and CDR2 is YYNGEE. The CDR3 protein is CASSVLGRGEDYGYTF. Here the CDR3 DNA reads TGTGCCAGCAGCGTACTGGGCAGGGGGGAAGACTATGGCTACACCTTC.

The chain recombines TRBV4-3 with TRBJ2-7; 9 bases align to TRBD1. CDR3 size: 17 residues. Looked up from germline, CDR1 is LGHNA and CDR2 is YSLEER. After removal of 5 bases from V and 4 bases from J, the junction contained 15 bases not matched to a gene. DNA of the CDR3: TGCGCCAGCAGCAAAGGATTCTCCGGGACAGGGATTTACGAGCAGTACTTC. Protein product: CASSKGFSGTGIYEQYF.

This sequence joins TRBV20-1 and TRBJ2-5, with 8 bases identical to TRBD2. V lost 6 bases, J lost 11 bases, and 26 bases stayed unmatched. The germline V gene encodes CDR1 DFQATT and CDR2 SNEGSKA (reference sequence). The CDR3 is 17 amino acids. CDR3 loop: CSAEPHSGGLSYNEQYF. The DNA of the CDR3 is TGCAGTGCGGAACCCCACAGCGGGGGTCTCTCCTACAATGAGCAGTACTTC.

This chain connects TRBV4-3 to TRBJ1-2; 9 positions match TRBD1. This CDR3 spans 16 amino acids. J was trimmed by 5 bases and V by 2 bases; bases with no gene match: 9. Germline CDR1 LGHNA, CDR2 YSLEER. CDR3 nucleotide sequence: TGCGCCAGCAGCCAATCCAGGACAGGGGTCGGTTATGGCTACACCTTC. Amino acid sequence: CASSQSRTGVGYGYTF.

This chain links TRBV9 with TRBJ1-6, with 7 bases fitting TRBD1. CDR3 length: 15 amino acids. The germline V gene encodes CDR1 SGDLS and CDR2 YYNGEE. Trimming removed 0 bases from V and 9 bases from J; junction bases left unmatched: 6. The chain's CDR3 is CASSVAQGVGSPLHF. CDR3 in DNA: TGTGCCAGCAGCGTAGCCCAGGGGGTAGGTTCACCCCTCCACTTT.

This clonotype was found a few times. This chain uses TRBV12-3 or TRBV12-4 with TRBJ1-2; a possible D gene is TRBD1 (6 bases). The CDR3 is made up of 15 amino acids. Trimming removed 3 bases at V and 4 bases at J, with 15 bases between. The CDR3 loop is CASSFKDRELYGYTF. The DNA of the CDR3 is TGTGCCAGCAGTTTTAAGGACAGAGAACTCTATGGCTACACCTTC.

The CDR3 sequence: CSASGQGRETQYF. CDR3 nucleotides: TGCAGTGCAAGTGGACAGGGAAGAGAGACCCAGTACTTC. The chain combines TRBV20-1 with TRBJ2-5; 8 nucleotides align to TRBD1. CDR3 length equals 13 residues. J was trimmed by 4 bases and V by 6 bases; bases with no gene match: 7. Looked up from germline, CDR1 is DFQATT and CDR2 is SNEGSKA (reference sequence).

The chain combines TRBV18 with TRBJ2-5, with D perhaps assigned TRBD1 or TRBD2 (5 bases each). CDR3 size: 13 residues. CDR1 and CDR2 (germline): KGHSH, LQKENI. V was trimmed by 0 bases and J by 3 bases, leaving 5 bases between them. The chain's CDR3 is CASSPPGEETQYF. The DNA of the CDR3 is TGTGCCAGCTCACCACCGGGGGAAGAGACCCAGTACTTC.

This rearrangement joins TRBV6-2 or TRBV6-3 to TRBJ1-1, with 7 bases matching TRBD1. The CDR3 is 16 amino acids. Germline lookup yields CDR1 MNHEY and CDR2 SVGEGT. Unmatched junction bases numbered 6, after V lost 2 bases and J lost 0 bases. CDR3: CASSYGGRGMNTEAFF. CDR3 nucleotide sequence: TGTGCCAGCAGTTACGGGGGCAGGGGGATGAACACTGAAGCTTTCTTT.

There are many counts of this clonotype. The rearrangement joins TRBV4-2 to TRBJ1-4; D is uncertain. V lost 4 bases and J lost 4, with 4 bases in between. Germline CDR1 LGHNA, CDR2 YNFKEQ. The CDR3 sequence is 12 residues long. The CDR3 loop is CASSRSNEKLFF. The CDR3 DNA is TGTGCCAGCAGCCGGAGTAATGAAAAACTGTTTTTT.

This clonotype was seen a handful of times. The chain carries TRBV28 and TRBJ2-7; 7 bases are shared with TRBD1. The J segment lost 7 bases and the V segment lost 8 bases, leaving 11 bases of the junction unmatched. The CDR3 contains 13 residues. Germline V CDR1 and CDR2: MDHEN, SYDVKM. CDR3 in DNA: TGTGCCAGCCGGAACAGGGGTTTAGATGAGCAGTACTTC. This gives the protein CASRNRGLDEQYF.

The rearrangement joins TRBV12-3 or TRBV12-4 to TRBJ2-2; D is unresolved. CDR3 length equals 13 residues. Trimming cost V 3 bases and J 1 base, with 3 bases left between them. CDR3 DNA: TGTGCCAGCAGTTTCAGGAACACCGGGGAGCTGTTTTTT. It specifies CASSFRNTGELFF.

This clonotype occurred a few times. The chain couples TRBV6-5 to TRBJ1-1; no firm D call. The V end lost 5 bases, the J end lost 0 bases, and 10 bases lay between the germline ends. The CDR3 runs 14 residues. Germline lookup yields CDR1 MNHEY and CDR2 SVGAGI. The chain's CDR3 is CASSDPSLNTEAFF. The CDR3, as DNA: TGTGCCAGCAGTGATCCAAGTTTGAACACTGAAGCTTTCTTT.

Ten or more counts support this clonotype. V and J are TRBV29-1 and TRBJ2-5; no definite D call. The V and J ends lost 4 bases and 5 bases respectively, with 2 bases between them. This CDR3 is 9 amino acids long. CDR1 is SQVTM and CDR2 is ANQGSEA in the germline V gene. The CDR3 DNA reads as TGCAGCGTTGGGGAGACCCAGTACTTC. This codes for CSVGETQYF.

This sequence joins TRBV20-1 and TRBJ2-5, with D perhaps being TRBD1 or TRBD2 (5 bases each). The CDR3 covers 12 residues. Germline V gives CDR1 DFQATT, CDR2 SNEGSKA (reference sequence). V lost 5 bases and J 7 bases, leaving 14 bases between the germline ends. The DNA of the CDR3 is TGCAGTGCTCCCGGGACGAAGGGGACCCAGTACTTC. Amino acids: CSAPGTKGTQYF.

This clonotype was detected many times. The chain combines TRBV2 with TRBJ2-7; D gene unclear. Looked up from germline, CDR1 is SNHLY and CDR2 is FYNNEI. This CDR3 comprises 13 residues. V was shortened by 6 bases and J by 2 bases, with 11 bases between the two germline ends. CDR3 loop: CASRDDVPYEQYF. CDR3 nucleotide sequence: TGTGCCAGCAGGGACGACGTCCCCTACGAGCAGTACTTC.

CDR3 sequence reads: CSAGDLVGTEAFF. The CDR3 DNA reads as TGCAGTGCAGGGGACCTAGTAGGGACTGAAGCTTTCTTT. V usage is TRBV20-1 and J usage is TRBJ1-1, with TRBD1 as a possible D gene (5 bases). In germline, CDR1 is DFQATT, CDR2 SNEGSKA (reference sequence). The CDR3 runs to 13 residues. The germline V and J ends were trimmed by 6 bases and 5 bases, with 16 bases remaining between them.

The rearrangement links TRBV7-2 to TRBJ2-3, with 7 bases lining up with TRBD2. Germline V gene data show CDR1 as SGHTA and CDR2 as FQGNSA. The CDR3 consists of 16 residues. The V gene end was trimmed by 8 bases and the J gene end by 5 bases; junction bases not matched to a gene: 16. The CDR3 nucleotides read TGTGCCAGCGGAACAAGACTAGCAGCCCTGGGAGATACGCAGTATTTT. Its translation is CASGTRLAALGDTQYF.

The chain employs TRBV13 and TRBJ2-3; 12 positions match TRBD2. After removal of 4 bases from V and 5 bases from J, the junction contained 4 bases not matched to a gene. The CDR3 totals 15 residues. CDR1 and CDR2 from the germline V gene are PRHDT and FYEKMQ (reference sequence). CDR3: CASSYQTSGGDTQYF. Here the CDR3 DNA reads TGTGCCAGCAGCTACCAGACTAGCGGGGGAGATACGCAGTATTTT.

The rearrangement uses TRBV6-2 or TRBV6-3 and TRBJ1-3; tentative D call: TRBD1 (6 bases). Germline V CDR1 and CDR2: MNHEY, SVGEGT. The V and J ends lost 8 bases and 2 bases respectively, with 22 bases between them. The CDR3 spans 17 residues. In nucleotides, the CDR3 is TGTGCCAGCGTATCGACCAGGGGAAGGAAAACTGGAAACACCATATATTTT. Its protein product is CASVSTRGRKTGNTIYF.

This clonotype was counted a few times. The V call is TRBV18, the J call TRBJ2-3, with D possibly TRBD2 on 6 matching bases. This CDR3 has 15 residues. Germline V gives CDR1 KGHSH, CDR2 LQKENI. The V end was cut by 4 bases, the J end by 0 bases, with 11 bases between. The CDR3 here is CASSLAASSTDTQYF. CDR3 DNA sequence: TGTGCCAGCTCACTAGCGGCTTCTAGCACAGATACGCAGTATTTT.

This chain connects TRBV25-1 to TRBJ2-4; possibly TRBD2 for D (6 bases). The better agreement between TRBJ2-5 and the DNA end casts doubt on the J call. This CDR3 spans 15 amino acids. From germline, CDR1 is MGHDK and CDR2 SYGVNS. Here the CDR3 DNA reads TGTGCCAGCAGTGACCCCCGCGGAGGGGAAGAGACCCAGTACTTC. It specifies CASSDPRGGEETQYF.

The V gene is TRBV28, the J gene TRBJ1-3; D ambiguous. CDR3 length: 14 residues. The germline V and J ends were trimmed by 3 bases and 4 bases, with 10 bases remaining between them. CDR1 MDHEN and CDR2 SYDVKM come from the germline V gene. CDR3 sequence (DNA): TGTGCCAGCAGTTTTGAGGGTGCGGGAAACACCATATATTTT. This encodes CASSFEGAGNTIYF. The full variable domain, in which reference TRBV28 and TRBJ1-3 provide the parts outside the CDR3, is DVKVTQSSRYLVKRTGEKVFLECVQDMDHENMFWYRQDPGLGLRLIYFSYDVKMKEKGDIPEGYSVSREKKERFSLILESASTNQTSMYLCASSFEGAGNTIYFGEGSWLTVV.

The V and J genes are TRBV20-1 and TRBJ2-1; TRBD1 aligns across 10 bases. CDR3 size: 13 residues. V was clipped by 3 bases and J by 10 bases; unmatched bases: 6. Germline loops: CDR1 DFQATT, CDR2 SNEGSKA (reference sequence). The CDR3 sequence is CSASGDRGYEQFF. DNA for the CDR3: TGCAGTGCTAGTGGGGACAGGGGATACGAGCAGTTCTTC.

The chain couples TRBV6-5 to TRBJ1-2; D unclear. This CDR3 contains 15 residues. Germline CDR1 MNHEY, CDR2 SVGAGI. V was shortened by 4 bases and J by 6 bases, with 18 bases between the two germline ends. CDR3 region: CASSFLVSPVDGYTF. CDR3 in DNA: TGTGCCAGCAGTTTCCTTGTTAGCCCGGTGGATGGCTACACCTTC.

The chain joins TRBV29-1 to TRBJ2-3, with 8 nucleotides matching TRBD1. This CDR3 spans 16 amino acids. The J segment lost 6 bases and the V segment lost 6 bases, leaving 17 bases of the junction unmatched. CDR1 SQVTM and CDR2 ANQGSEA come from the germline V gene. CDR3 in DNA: TGCAGCGTGACACGTCAGGGGGCTGGGACGGTGGATACGCAGTATTTT. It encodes CSVTRQGAGTVDTQYF.

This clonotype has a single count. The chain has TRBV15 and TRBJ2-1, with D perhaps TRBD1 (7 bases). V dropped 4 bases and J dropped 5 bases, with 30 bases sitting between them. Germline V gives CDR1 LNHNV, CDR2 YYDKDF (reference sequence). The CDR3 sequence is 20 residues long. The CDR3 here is CATSKRSPGQKGGFDNEQFF. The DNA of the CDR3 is TGTGCCACCAGCAAGCGAAGTCCGGGACAGAAGGGGGGCTTTGACAATGAGCAGTTCTTC. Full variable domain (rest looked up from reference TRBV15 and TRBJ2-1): DAMVIQNPRYQVTQFGKPVTLSCSQTLNHNVMYWYQQKSSQAPKLLFHYYDKDFNNEADTPDNFQSRRPNTSFCFLDIRSPGLGDTAMYLCATSKRSPGQKGGFDNEQFFGPGTRLTVL.

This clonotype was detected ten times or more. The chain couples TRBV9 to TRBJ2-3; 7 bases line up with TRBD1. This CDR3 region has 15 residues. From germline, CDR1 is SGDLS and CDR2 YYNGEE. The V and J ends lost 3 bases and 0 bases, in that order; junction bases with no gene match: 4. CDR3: CASSDPGQSTDTQYF. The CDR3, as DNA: TGTGCCAGCAGCGACCCGGGACAGAGCACAGATACGCAGTATTTT. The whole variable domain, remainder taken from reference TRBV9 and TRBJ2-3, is DSGVTQTPKHLITATGQRVTLRCSPRSGDLSVYWYQQSLDQGLQFLIQYYNGEERAKGNILERFSAQQFPDLHSELNLSSLELGDSALYFCASSDPGQSTDTQYFGPGTRLTVL.

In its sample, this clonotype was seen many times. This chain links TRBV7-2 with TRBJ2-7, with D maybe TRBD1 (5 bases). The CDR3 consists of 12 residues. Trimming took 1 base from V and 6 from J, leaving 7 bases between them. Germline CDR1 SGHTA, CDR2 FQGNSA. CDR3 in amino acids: CASSLVGAEQYF. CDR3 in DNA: TGTGCCAGCAGCTTAGTAGGGGCCGAGCAGTACTTC.